This T cell receptor beta chain is drawn from a study of blood T cells in healthy people across ages. Study-level points and caveats: Long-lived donors exceeded aged donors in naive CD4+ cells and diversity. In the absence of known donor CMV status, changes in expanded clonotypes were possibly confounded.

For the second PCR, which ran for about 7 to 11 cycles, a sample-barcoded 5' primer and a J-beta primer mix were used. There were at least 2.5 million CDR3-containing paired-end reads obtained from each sample. MiXCR was run by TCRdb on the 5' RACE reads, yielding one entry per CDR3 protein. This table holds about 570,000 distinct CDR3 sequences, 27% found once. This clonotype has a handful of counts. The antigen is not known. V was pared by 4 bases and J by 10 bases, with 13 bases between. The CDR3 spans 12 residues. CDR1 and CDR2 from the germline V gene are SGHDN and FVKESK. The V call is TRBV14, the J call TRBJ2-5; maybe TRBD2 (5 bases). This clonotype was sampled from a woman in her 70s in good health. The sequenced material came from blood. The CDR3 DNA reads TGTGCCAGCAGCCTGGACCTTGGGAGCCAGTACTTC. Its translation: CASSLDLGSQYF.